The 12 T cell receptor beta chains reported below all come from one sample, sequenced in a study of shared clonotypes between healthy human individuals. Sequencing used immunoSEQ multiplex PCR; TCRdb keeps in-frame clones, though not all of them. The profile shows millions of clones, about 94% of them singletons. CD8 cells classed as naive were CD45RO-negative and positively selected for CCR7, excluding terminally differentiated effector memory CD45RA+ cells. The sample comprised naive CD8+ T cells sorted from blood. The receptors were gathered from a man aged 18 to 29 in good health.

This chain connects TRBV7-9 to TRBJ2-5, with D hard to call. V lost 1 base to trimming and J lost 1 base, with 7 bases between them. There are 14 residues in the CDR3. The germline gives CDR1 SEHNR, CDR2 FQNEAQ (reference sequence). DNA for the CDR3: TGTGCCAGCAGCTTAGGTCGGTTCCAAGAGACCCAGTACTTC. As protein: CASSLGRFQETQYF.

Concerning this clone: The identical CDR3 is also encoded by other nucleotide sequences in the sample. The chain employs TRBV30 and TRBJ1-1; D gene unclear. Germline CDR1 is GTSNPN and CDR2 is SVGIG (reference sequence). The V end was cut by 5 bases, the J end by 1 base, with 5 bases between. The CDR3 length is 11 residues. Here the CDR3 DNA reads TGTGCCTGGGGTTCGAACACTGAAGCTTTCTTT. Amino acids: CAWGSNTEAFF. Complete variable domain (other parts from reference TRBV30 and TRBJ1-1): SQTIHQWPATLVQPVGSPLSLECTVEGTSNPNLYWYRQAAGRGLQLLFYSVGIGQISSEVPQNLSASRPQDRQFILSSKKLLLSDSGFYLCAWGSNTEAFFGQGTRLTVV.

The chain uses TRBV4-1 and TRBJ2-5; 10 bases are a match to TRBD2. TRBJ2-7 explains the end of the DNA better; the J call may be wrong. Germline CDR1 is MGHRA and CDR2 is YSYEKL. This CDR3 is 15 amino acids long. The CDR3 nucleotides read TGCGCCAGCAGCCACGACGTAGCGGGAGGATACGAGCAGTACTTC. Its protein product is CASSHDVAGGYEQYF.

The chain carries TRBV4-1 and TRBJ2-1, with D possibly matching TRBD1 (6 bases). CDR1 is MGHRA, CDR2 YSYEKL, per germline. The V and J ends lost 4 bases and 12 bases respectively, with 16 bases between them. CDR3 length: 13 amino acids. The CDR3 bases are TGCGCCAGCAGCCCAGGGGTGGCGTCTGTGCAGTTCTTC. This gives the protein CASSPGVASVQFF.

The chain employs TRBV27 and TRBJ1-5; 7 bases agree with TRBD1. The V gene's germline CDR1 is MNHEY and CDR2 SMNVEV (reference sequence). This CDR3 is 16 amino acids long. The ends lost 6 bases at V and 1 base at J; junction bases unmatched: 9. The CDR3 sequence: CASRPDRVSSNQPQHF. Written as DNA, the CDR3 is TGTGCCAGCAGGCCAGACAGGGTGTCGAGCAATCAGCCCCAGCATTTT.

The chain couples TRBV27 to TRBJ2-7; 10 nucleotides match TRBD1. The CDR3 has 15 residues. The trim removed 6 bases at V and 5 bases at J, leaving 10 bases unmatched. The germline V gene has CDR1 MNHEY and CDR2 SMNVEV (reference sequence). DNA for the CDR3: TGTGCCAGCAGCTCTATCGGGACAGGGGCCCACGAGCAGTACTTC. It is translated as CASSSIGTGAHEQYF.

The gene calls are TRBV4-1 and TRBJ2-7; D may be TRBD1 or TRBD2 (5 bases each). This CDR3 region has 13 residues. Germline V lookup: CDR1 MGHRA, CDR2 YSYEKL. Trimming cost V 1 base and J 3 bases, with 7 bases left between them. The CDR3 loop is CASSQGDHYEQYF. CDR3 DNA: TGCGCCAGCAGCCAAGGGGACCACTACGAGCAGTACTTC.

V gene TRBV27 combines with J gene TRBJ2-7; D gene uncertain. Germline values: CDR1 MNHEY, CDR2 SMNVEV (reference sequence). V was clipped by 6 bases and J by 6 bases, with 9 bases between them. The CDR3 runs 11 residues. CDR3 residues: CASSQITEQYF. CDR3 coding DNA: TGTGCCAGCAGCCAGATTACCGAGCAGTACTTC.

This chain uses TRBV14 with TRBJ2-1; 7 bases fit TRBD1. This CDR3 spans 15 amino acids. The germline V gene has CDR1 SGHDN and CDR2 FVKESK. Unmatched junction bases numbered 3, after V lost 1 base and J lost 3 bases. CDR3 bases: TGTGCCAGCAGCCAAGGACAGGGTTACTACAATGAGCAGTTCTTC. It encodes CASSQGQGYYNEQFF.

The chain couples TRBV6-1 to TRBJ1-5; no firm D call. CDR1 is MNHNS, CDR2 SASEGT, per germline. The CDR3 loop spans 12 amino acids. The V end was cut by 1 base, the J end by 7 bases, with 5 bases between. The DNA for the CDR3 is TGTGCCAGCAGTGAAGTTCCCCAGCCCCAGCATTTT. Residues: CASSEVPQPQHF.

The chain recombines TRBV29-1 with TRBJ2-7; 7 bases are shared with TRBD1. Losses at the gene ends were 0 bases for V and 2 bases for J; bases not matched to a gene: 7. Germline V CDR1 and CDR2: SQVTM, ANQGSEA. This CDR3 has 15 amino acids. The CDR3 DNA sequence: TGCAGCGTTGAAGATAACGGACAGGCACCCTACGAGCAGTACTTC. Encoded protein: CSVEDNGQAPYEQYF.

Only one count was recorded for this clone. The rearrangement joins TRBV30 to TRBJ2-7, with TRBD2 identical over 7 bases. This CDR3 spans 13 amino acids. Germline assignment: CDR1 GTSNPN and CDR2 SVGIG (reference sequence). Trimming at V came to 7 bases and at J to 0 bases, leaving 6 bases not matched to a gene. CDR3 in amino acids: CALKRGVSYEQYF. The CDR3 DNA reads TGTGCCTTGAAACGGGGGGTCTCCTACGAGCAGTACTTC.